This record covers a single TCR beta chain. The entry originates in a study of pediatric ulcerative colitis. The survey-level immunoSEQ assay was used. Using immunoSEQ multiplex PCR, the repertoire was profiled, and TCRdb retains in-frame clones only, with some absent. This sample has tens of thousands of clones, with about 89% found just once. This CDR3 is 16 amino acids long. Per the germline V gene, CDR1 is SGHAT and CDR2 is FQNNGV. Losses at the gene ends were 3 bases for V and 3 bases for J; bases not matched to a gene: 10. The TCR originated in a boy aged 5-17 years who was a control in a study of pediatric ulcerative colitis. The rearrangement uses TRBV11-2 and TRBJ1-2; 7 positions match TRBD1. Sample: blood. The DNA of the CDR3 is TGTGCCAGCAGCTTTCACTCGGGACAGTACGACTATGGCTACACCTTC. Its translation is CASSFHSGQYDYGYTF.